This T cell receptor beta chain was identified during a study of blood T cell repertoires in COVID-19. Overall study context: The origin of the acute and convalescent COVID-19 samples was the United States, Italy and Spain. T cells, B-cell-depleted T cells, or PBMCs provided the cDNA or gDNA that served as material.

In the original workflow: Estimates of nucleated cell counts were drawn from the amplification of reference gene primers. Data came from immunoSEQ multiplex PCR; TCRdb stores just in-frame clones and leaves some out. V, J and clone size reflect that table, while D and trimming were determined from the DNA. The data show 68,000 or so clones, about 86% seen once. This TCR derives from a man aged 50 or older with acute or convalescent COVID-19. Sequences were obtained from peripheral blood.

This CDR3 reads CASSRLGQGREKLFF. The CDR3 region has the DNA TGTGCCAGCAGCAGATTAGGACAGGGAAGAGAAAAACTGTTTTTT. J is TRBJ1-4 and V is TRBV7-9; the match to TRBD1 covers 8 bases. The CDR3 is 15 residues long. Unmatched junction bases numbered 10, after V lost 5 bases and J lost 8 bases. Germline CDR1 and CDR2: SEHNR and FQNEAQ (reference sequence).